The 32 T cell receptor beta chains listed next were all sequenced from one sample in a study of blood T cells in healthy people across ages. A second PCR of 7 to 11 cycles used a sample-barcoded 5' primer and a J-beta primer mix. TCRdb ran MiXCR on the 5' RACE reads and lists one entry per CDR3 protein. The sample lists hundreds of thousands of distinct CDR3 sequences; more than 50% were seen once. Specimen: blood. The receptors stem from a man aged 35 to 55 in good health.

Details on this clonotype: Relative to the germline gene, one junction end is altered; a read error may explain this. The chain has TRBV10-3 and TRBJ2-3; TRBD1 matches at 10 bases. The length of the CDR3 is 15 residues. Germline V gene data show CDR1 as ENHRY and CDR2 as SYGVKD. The CDR3 loop is CAISKEGTGEDTRYF. The CDR3 bases are TGTGCCATCAGTAAGGAGGGGACAGGGGAGGATACGCGGTATTTT.

J is TRBJ1-5 and V is TRBV6-2 or TRBV6-3; D is unclear. V was pared by 7 bases and J by 5 bases, with 12 bases between. Germline V gene lookup returns CDR1 MNHEY and CDR2 SVGEGT. This CDR3 has 13 amino acids. In DNA form, the CDR3 reads TGTGCCAGCAAGGCCGGTGGCGATCAGCCCCAGCATTTT. The encoded protein is CASKAGGDQPQHF.

The chain carries TRBV7-9 and TRBJ1-5, with D possibly being TRBD1 (5 bases). The CDR3 is made up of 14 amino acids. With 5 bases removed from V and 7 bases from J, the gap between germline ends came to 15 bases. Germline CDR1 SEHNR, CDR2 FQNEAQ (reference sequence). The CDR3 loop reads CASSGGAGRQPQHF. The CDR3 region has the DNA TGTGCCAGCAGCGGAGGGGCGGGGCGGCAGCCCCAGCATTTT.

The V call is TRBV7-2, the J call TRBJ2-3; 8 bases match TRBD2. CDR3 length: 16 residues. Germline CDR1 SGHTA, CDR2 FQGNSA. V lost 5 bases and J lost 2; bases outside the gene matches: 9. Here the CDR3 DNA reads TGTGCCAGCAGCACTGCGGGGGGCCGATTCACAGATACGCAGTATTTT. Translated: CASSTAGGRFTDTQYF. The full variable domain, rest sourced from reference TRBV7-2 and TRBJ2-3, is GAGVSQSPSNKVTEKGKDVELRCDPISGHTALYWYRQSLGQGLEFLIYFQGNSAPDKSGLPSDRFSAERTGGSVSTLTIQRTQQEDSAVYLCASSTAGGRFTDTQYFGPGTRLTVL.

This clonotype was observed at least ten times. CDR3 residues: CSAEYNYGYTF. CDR3 coding DNA: TGCAGTGCCGAGTACAACTATGGCTACACCTTC. This chain uses TRBV20-1 with TRBJ1-2; D is unclear. Germline loops: CDR1 DFQATT, CDR2 SNEGSKA (reference sequence). This CDR3 comprises 11 residues. V was shortened by 6 bases and J by 2 bases, with 7 bases between the two germline ends.

This chain connects TRBV29-1 to TRBJ2-5, with D uncertain. Looked up from germline, CDR1 is SQVTM and CDR2 is ANQGSEA. The CDR3 is 12 residues long. Trimming cost V 4 bases and J 4 bases, with 10 bases left between them. CDR3 protein: CSVVLKGETQYF. The CDR3 DNA reads TGCAGCGTTGTATTAAAGGGAGAGACCCAGTACTTC.

The rearrangement links TRBV5-1 to TRBJ2-3; TRBD2 matches at 9 bases. J was trimmed by 0 bases and V by 4 bases; bases with no gene match: 9. Germline V gene lookup returns CDR1 SGHRS and CDR2 YFSETQ. This CDR3 comprises 17 residues. CDR3 nucleotide sequence: TGCGCCAGCAGCCTCAGCGGGGGGCCCCTAAGCACAGATACGCAGTATTTT. Amino acid sequence: CASSLSGGPLSTDTQYF.

The V call is TRBV20-1, the J call TRBJ2-7; D ambiguous. V lost 0 bases to trimming and J lost 0 bases, with 9 bases between them. The CDR3 is 14 residues long. Germline V gene data show CDR1 as DFQATT and CDR2 as SNEGSKA (reference sequence). The CDR3 loop is CSARDRSLSYEQYF. The CDR3 DNA follows: TGCAGTGCTAGAGACCGATCTCTCTCCTACGAGCAGTACTTC.

The gene calls are TRBV5-4 and TRBJ1-2, with 10 bases matching TRBD1. The CDR3 has 16 residues. Looked up from germline, CDR1 is SGHNT and CDR2 is YYREEE (reference sequence). The trim removed 3 bases at V and 13 bases at J, leaving 18 bases unmatched. The CDR3 sequence is CASSSPPRQGAWPRTF. Written as DNA, the CDR3 is TGTGCCAGCAGCTCTCCGCCGCGACAGGGGGCCTGGCCTCGCACCTTC. Variable domain in full (rest from reference TRBV5-4 and TRBJ1-2): ETGVTQSPTHLIKTRGQQVTLRCSSQSGHNTVSWYQQALGQGPQFIFQYYREEENGRGNFPPRFSGLQFPNYSSELNVNALELDDSALYLCASSSPPRQGAWPRTFGSGTRLTVV.

The rearrangement links TRBV27 to TRBJ2-7; D possibly corresponds to TRBD1 (6 bases). The closer fit of TRBJ2-5 to the DNA end suggests the J call may be wrong. Germline V gives CDR1 MNHEY, CDR2 SMNVEV (reference sequence). The CDR3 is made up of 11 amino acids. CDR3 DNA sequence: TGTGCCAGCGGACAGTGGGGGACCCAGTACTTC. Translated: CASGQWGTQYF.

This clonotype occurred a few times. The V and J genes are TRBV7-2 and TRBJ2-3, with a tentative D call TRBD1 (5 bases). The V gene's germline CDR1 is SGHTA and CDR2 FQGNSA. The V end lost 6 bases, the J end lost 2 bases, and 12 bases lay between the germline ends. The CDR3 loop spans 14 amino acids. The CDR3 DNA follows: TGTGCCAGCAGTTTTAAGGGGTTCACAGATACGCAGTATTTT. This codes for CASSFKGFTDTQYF. Together with reference TRBV7-2 and TRBJ2-3, the CDR3 gives the full variable domain: GAGVSQSPSNKVTEKGKDVELRCDPISGHTALYWYRQSLGQGLEFLIYFQGNSAPDKSGLPSDRFSAERTGGSVSTLTIQRTQQEDSAVYLCASSFKGFTDTQYFGPGTRLTVL.

This chain uses TRBV11-2 with TRBJ2-7, with 7 bases matching TRBD1. The DNA end lines up better with TRBJ2-5; the J call may be wrong. CDR1 and CDR2 (germline): SGHAT, FQNNGV. The CDR3 has 16 residues. This chain's CDR3 is CASSLKTGIASETQYF. In DNA form, the CDR3 reads TGTGCCAGCAGCTTAAAGACAGGGATAGCCTCAGAGACCCAGTACTTC.

In this sample, this clonotype turned up a few times. The chain carries TRBV28 and TRBJ2-3, with 7 bases aligning to TRBD1. The CDR3 has 14 residues. Trimming took 5 bases from V and 2 from J; bases not matched to a gene: 4. Germline loops: CDR1 MDHEN, CDR2 SYDVKM. CDR3 sequence reads: CASSRDSYTDTQYF. The CDR3 DNA follows: TGTGCCAGCAGTCGGGACAGCTACACAGATACGCAGTATTTT.

The count of this clonotype is one. J is TRBJ1-2 and V is TRBV28, with a weak D call TRBD1 (6 bases). The CDR3 loop spans 14 amino acids. CDR1 is MDHEN, CDR2 SYDVKM, per germline. The V end was cut by 6 bases, the J end by 1 base, with 12 bases between. The CDR3 DNA reads as TGTGCCAGCAGCCGGACAGTCCTTAACTATGGCTACACCTTC. Amino acids: CASSRTVLNYGYTF.

The chain carries TRBV6-1 and TRBJ1-5; D not certain. Germline CDR1 reads MNHNS; CDR2 reads SASEGT. The V end lost 1 base, the J end lost 3 bases, and 10 bases lay between the germline ends. The CDR3 consists of 15 residues. The CDR3 loop reads CASSEESQFNQPQHF. The CDR3 DNA reads as TGTGCCAGCAGTGAAGAGAGCCAATTCAATCAGCCCCAGCATTTT.

Here the CDR3 reads CASSEGLSYQPQHF. Here the CDR3 DNA reads TGTGCCAGCAGCGAAGGACTTAGTTATCAGCCCCAGCATTTT. The chain combines TRBV9 with TRBJ1-5; D remains unclear. Germline-derived CDR1 and CDR2 are SGDLS and YYNGEE. Trimming cost V 3 bases and J 5 bases, with 12 bases left between them. This CDR3 has 14 amino acids.

The gene calls are TRBV7-2 and TRBJ2-2; 16 bases are shared with TRBD2. The germline V gene encodes CDR1 SGHTA and CDR2 FQGNSA. The CDR3 has 22 residues. J lost 5 bases, V lost 1 base, and 16 bases had no gene match. CDR3 amino acids: CASSLVAPLGTSGRARTGELFF. The CDR3, as DNA: TGTGCCAGCAGCTTAGTCGCGCCTCTTGGGACTAGCGGGAGGGCCAGGACCGGGGAGCTGTTTTTT.

The CDR3 nucleotides read TGTGCTAGTGGTCGCTCCCGCGAGGGTTTGGGGATCTACAATGAGCAGTTCTTC. Its translation: CASGRSREGLGIYNEQFF. This sequence joins TRBV12-5 and TRBJ2-1; D is perhaps TRBD2 (5 bases). CDR1 LGHNT and CDR2 FRNRAP come from the germline V gene. The CDR3 spans 18 residues. The V end lost 5 bases, the J end lost 3 bases, and 23 bases lay between the germline ends. The whole variable domain, remainder taken from reference TRBV12-5 and TRBJ2-1, is DARVTQTPRHKVTEMGQEVTMRCQPILGHNTVFWYRQTMMQGLELLAYFRNRAPLDDSGMPKDRFSAEMPDATLATLKIQPSEPRDSAVYFCASGRSREGLGIYNEQFFGPGTRLTVL.

The CDR3 protein is CASSQDFTGSNQPQHF. The CDR3 DNA is TGCGCCAGCAGCCAAGATTTTACGGGGAGCAATCAGCCCCAGCATTTT. The V gene is TRBV4-3, the J gene TRBJ1-5; no firm D call. CDR3 length: 16 amino acids. The germline V gene has CDR1 LGHNA and CDR2 YSLEER. Trimming cost V 0 bases and J 1 base, with 10 bases left between them.

The rearrangement joins TRBV7-3 to TRBJ2-7; 12 nucleotides align to TRBD2. V lost 5 bases to trimming and J lost 7 bases; unmatched junction nucleotides: 9. The CDR3 totals 15 residues. Germline V gives CDR1 SGHTA, CDR2 FQGTGA. The CDR3, as DNA: TGTGCCAGCAGCGCAAGACTAGCGGGAGTTGAGGAGCAGTACTTC. This translates into CASSARLAGVEEQYF. Filled out from reference TRBV7-3 and TRBJ2-7, the complete variable domain reads GAGVSQTPSNKVTEKGKYVELRCDPISGHTALYWYRQSLGQGPEFLIYFQGTGAADDSGLPNDRFFAVRPEGSVSTLKIQRTERGDSAVYLCASSARLAGVEEQYFGPGTRLTVT.

On this clonotype: At one boundary the junction diverges from the germline segment, which might be a read error. The chain couples TRBV29-1 to TRBJ2-3; D gene unclear. Per germline, CDR1 SQVTM and CDR2 ANQGSEA. The CDR3 totals 12 residues. The chain's CDR3 is CGVGRSSDTQYF. The CDR3 DNA follows: TGCGGCGTCGGCAGATCCTCAGATACGCAGTATTTT.

This clonotype was observed a handful of times. J is TRBJ1-6 and V is TRBV20-1; weak D call: TRBD1 (5 bases). Per germline, CDR1 DFQATT and CDR2 SNEGSKA (reference sequence). The CDR3 consists of 16 residues. V was clipped by 3 bases and J by 1 base, with 13 bases between them. The CDR3 loop reads CSASGAQGSYNSPLHF. DNA of the CDR3: TGCAGTGCTAGTGGGGCCCAGGGTTCCTATAATTCACCCCTCCACTTT.

This chain uses TRBV6-5 with TRBJ2-5; 8 bases match TRBD1. The CDR3 runs 13 residues. J gave up 5 bases and V 9 bases, and 8 bases lay outside the gene matches. Germline V lookup: CDR1 MNHEY, CDR2 SVGAGI. CDR3 nucleotide sequence: TGTGCCAGTTCTGACAGGGGCGGCGAGACCCAGTACTTC. This translates into CASSDRGGETQYF.

The genes are TRBV7-9 and TRBJ2-7, with TRBD1 matching 8 bases. In germline, CDR1 is SEHNR, CDR2 FQNEAQ (reference sequence). CDR3 size: 14 residues. The ends lost 5 bases at V and 2 bases at J; junction bases unmatched: 5. CDR3 DNA sequence: TGTGCCAGCAGCCGCCTGGGACAGGCCTACGAGCAGTACTTC. Its translation is CASSRLGQAYEQYF. Full variable domain (missing parts from reference TRBV7-9 and TRBJ2-7): DTGVSQNPRHKITKRGQNVTFRCDPISEHNRLYWYRQTLGQGPEFLTYFQNEAQLEKSRLLSDRFSAERPKGSFSTLEIQRTEQGDSAMYLCASSRLGQAYEQYFGPGTRLTVT.

This rearrangement joins TRBV28 to TRBJ2-5; 10 bases agree with TRBD1. Germline CDR1 MDHEN, CDR2 SYDVKM. The CDR3 has 15 amino acids. With V trimmed by 5 bases and J by 5 bases, 8 bases remained unmatched. The CDR3 DNA is TGTGCCAGCAGTACGAGGGACAGGGGAGGGGAGACCCAGTACTTC. It yields the protein CASSTRDRGGETQYF. Filled out from reference TRBV28 and TRBJ2-5, the complete variable domain reads DVKVTQSSRYLVKRTGEKVFLECVQDMDHENMFWYRQDPGLGLRLIYFSYDVKMKEKGDIPEGYSVSREKKERFSLILESASTNQTSMYLCASSTRDRGGETQYFGPGTRLLVL.

Points on this clonotype: Because the CDR3 is missing its conserved closing phenylalanine or tryptophan, this is likely a read error. The chain carries TRBV9 and TRBJ2-6; a weak D match, TRBD1 (5 bases). Germline V gives CDR1 SGDLS, CDR2 YYNGEE. With 6 bases removed from V and 2 bases from J, the gap between germline ends came to 9 bases. This CDR3 is 14 amino acids long. CDR3: CASKGSAGANVLTL. The CDR3 DNA reads TGTGCCAGCAAGGGGTCCGCTGGGGCCAACGTCCTGACTTTA.

This rearrangement joins TRBV7-2 to TRBJ2-2; no clear D gene. This CDR3 is built from 15 residues. Germline values: CDR1 SGHTA, CDR2 FQGNSA. Trimming took off 5 bases at V and 6 bases at J, with 16 bases between the two ends. The CDR3 is CASSITTFPAGELFF. The CDR3 coding sequence is TGTGCCAGCAGCATCACTACTTTCCCGGCCGGGGAGCTGTTTTTT.

The count of this clonotype is one. The rearrangement uses TRBV5-1 and TRBJ2-3, with 9 bases matching TRBD1. Germline CDR1 is SGHRS and CDR2 is YFSETQ. V shed 3 bases and J 1 base; nucleotides not matched to a gene: 6. This CDR3 has 16 amino acids. The DNA of the CDR3 is TGCGCCAGCAGCTGGTCGACAGGGGGGGGCACAGATACGCAGTATTTT. Translated: CASSWSTGGGTDTQYF.

This chain links TRBV7-2 with TRBJ2-5; 8 nucleotides align to TRBD1. V shed 3 bases, J shed 5 bases, and the junction held 5 bases outside the gene matches. The CDR3 extends over 14 amino acids. From germline, CDR1 is SGHTA and CDR2 FQGNSA. CDR3 in amino acids: CASSLPRQGETQYF. The CDR3 DNA sequence: TGTGCCAGCAGCTTGCCTCGACAGGGGGAGACCCAGTACTTC.

The chain is built from TRBV2 and TRBJ2-2; weak D call: TRBD1 (5 bases). This CDR3 contains 16 residues. The V gene's germline CDR1 is SNHLY and CDR2 FYNNEI. Trimming pared 1 base from V and 1 base from J, leaving 10 bases between. The CDR3 reads CASSEEAGLNTGELFF. In DNA form, the CDR3 reads TGTGCCAGCAGTGAAGAGGCAGGGCTGAACACCGGGGAGCTGTTTTTT. Drawing the rest from reference TRBV2 and TRBJ2-2, the complete variable domain is EPEVTQTPSHQVTQMGQEVILRCVPISNHLYFYWYRQILGQKVEFLVSFYNNEISEKSEIFDDQFSVERPDGSNFTLKIRSTKLEDSAMYFCASSEEAGLNTGELFFGEGSRLTVL.

The rearrangement links TRBV5-1 to TRBJ2-1, with TRBD1 as a possible D gene (5 bases). The DNA matches TRBJ2-7 better at its end, which makes the J call doubtful. CDR1 and CDR2 (germline): SGHRS, YFSETQ. The CDR3 totals 15 residues. The CDR3 region has the DNA TGCGCCAGCAGCTCGACAGATCGAGTACACAATGAGCAGTACTTC. Translation gives CASSSTDRVHNEQYF.

V usage is TRBV28 and J usage is TRBJ2-5; D not resolved. The V and J ends lost 3 bases and 11 bases respectively, with 19 bases between them. The germline CDR1 and CDR2 sequences are MDHEN and SYDVKM. The CDR3 has 14 amino acids. The CDR3 protein is CASSLDGEVGVQYF. The CDR3, as DNA: TGTGCCAGCAGTTTGGACGGAGAGGTCGGAGTGCAGTACTTC.